This T cell receptor beta chain was recovered during a study of T cells in Graves' hyperthyroidism and ophthalmopathy. Study outcomes and limitations: Most clonotypes that expanded in the thyroid above 0.001 also showed up in blood. Ophthalmopathy and stable hyperthyroidism were told apart by a 13 V-J model.

Between the trimmed V and J ends, which lost 2 bases and 7 bases, there was a span of 12 bases. The germline CDR1 and CDR2 sequences are SNHLY and FYNNEI. This CDR3 has 13 residues. It was considered stable Graves' hyperthyroidism when ophthalmopathy did not progress within 18 months. 9 to 10 ml fresh peripheral blood yielded the PBMCs. Researchers took RNA transcripts and amplified the TCR beta CDR3 regions from them. The HTBI primer set was used in a first-round RT-PCR of the TCR CDR3. Each CDR3 protein gets one entry after TCRdb re-called the multiplex PCR reads with MiXCR. Of over 550,000 distinct CDR3 sequences in the sample, over 15% were seen once. This clonotype showed up many times. The antigen is not known.

Specimen: blood. This TCR was sampled from a woman younger than 30 with Graves' hyperthyroidism. The chain links TRBV2 to TRBJ2-7; D gene unclear. CDR3 amino acids: CASSESAPGEQYF. The CDR3 DNA sequence: TGTGCCAGCAGTGAAAGCGCCCCCGGGGAGCAGTACTTC.